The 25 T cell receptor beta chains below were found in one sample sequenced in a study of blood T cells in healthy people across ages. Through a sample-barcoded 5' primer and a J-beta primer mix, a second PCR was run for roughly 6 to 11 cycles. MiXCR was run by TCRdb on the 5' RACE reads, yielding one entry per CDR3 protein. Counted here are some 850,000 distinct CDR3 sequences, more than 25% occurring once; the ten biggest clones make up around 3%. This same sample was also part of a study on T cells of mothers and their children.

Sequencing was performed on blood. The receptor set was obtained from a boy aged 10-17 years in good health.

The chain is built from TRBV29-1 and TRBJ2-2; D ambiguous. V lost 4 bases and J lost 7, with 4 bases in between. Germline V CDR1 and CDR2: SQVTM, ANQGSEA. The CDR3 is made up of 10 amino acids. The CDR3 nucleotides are TGCAGCGTTGCAGACGGGGAGCTGTTTTTT. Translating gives CSVADGELFF.

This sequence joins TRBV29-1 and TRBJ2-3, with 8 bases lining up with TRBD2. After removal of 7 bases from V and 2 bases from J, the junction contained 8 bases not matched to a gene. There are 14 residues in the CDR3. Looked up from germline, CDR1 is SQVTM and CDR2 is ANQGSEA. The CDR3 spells CSALVAGFTDTQYF. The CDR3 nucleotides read TGCAGCGCACTAGTAGCGGGGTTCACAGATACGCAGTATTTT.

The CDR3: CSVQQGAGETQYF. The CDR3 DNA reads as TGCAGCGTCCAACAGGGGGCAGGAGAGACCCAGTACTTC. The chain joins TRBV29-1 to TRBJ2-5, with 9 nucleotides matching TRBD1. Germline V CDR1 and CDR2: SQVTM, ANQGSEA. V gave up 6 bases and J gave up 4 bases; unmatched junction bases: 6. The CDR3 totals 13 residues.

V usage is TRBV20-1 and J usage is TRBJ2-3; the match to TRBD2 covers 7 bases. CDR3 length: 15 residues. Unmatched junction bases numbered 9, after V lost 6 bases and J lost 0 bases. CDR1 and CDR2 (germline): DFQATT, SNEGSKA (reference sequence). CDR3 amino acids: CSAPTSSSSTDTQYF. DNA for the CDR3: TGCAGTGCCCCGACTAGCAGCTCTAGCACAGATACGCAGTATTTT.

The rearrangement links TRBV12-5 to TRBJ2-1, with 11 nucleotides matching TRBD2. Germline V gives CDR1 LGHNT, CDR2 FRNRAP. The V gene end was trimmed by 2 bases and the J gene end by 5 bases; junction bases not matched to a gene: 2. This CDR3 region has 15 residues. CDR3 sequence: CASGLTSGGNNEQFF. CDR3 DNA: TGTGCTAGTGGTTTGACTAGCGGGGGTAACAATGAGCAGTTCTTC.

The CDR3 DNA reads TGTGCCAGCAGCCTTGACGTAGTTGGGGAAAAACTGTTTTTT. Residues: CASSLDVVGEKLFF. This chain connects TRBV11-2 to TRBJ1-4; no reliable D call. CDR3 length: 14 amino acids. V lost 5 bases, J lost 8 bases, and 15 bases lay in between. Per germline, CDR1 SGHAT and CDR2 FQNNGV.

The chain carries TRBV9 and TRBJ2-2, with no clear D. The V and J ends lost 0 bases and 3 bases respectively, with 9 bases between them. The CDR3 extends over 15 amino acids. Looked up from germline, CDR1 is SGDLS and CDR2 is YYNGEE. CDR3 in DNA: TGTGCCAGCAGCGTAGAAGACACGTACACCGGGGAGCTGTTTTTT. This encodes CASSVEDTYTGELFF.

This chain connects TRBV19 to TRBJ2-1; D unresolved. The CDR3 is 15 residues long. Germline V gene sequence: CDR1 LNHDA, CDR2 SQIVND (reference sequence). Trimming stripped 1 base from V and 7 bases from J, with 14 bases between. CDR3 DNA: TGTGCCAGTAGTATAGGTGCCACTTCGGTTAATGAGCAGTTCTTC. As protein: CASSIGATSVNEQFF.

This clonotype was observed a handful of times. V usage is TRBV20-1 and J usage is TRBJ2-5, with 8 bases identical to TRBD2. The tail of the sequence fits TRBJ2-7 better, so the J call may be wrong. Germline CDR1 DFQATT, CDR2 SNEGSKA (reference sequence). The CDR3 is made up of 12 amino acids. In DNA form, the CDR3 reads TGCAGTGGAGCGGGGGCTTACTACGAGCAGTACTTC. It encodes CSGAGAYYEQYF.

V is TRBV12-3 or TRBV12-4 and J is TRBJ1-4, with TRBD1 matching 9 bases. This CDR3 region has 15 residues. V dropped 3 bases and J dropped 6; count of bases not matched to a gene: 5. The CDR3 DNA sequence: TGTGCCAGCAGTTTGAGGACAGGGGAAGATGAAAAACTGTTTTTT. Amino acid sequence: CASSLRTGEDEKLFF.

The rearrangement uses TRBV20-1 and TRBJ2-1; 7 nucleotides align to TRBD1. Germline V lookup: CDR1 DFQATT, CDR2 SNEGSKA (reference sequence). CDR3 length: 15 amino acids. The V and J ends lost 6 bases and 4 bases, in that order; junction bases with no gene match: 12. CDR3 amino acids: CSAERDSRMYNEQFF. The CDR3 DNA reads TGCAGTGCCGAGAGGGACAGTAGAATGTACAATGAGCAGTTCTTC.

In DNA form, the CDR3 reads TGTGCCAGCAGTTTAAGGACAGGGGCTAATGAAAAACTGTTTTTT. This sequence encodes CASSLRTGANEKLFF. V gene TRBV28 combines with J gene TRBJ1-4; 9 positions match TRBD1. The trim removed 2 bases at V and 3 bases at J, leaving 1 base unmatched. This CDR3 is built from 15 residues. The germline gives CDR1 MDHEN, CDR2 SYDVKM.

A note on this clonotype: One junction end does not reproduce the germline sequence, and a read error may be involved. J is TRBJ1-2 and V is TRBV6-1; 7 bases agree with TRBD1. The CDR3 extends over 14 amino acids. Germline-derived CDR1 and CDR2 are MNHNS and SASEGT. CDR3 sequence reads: CASSRDRRLYDYTF. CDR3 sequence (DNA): TGTGCCAGCAGTAGGGACAGAAGACTCTATGACTACACCTTC.

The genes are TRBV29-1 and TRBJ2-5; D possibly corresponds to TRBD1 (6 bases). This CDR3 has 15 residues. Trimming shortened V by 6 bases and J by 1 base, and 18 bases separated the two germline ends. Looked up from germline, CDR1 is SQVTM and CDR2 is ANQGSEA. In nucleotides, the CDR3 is TGCAGCGTCGGCCTTGATAGCAGGGGCCAAGAGACCCAGTACTTC. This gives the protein CSVGLDSRGQETQYF.

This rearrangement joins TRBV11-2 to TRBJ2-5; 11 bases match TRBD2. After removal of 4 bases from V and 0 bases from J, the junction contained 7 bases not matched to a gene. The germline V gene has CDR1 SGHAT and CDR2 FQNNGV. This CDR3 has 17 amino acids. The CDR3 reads CASSSSAGLADQETQYF. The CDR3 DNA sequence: TGTGCCAGCAGCTCCAGCGCGGGACTAGCGGACCAAGAGACCCAGTACTTC.

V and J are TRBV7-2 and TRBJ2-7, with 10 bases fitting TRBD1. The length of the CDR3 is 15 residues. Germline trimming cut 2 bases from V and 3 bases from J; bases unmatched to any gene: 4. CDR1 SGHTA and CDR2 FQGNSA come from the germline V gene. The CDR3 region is CASSLSRDRGYEQYF. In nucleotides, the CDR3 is TGTGCCAGCAGCTTATCCCGGGACAGGGGCTACGAGCAGTACTTC.

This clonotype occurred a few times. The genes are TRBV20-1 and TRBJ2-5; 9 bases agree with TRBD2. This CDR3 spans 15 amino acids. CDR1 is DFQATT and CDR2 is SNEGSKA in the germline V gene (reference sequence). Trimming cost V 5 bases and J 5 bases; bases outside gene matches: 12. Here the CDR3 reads CSASRDLAGWETQYF. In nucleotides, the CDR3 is TGCAGTGCTTCTAGAGATCTAGCGGGGTGGGAGACCCAGTACTTC.

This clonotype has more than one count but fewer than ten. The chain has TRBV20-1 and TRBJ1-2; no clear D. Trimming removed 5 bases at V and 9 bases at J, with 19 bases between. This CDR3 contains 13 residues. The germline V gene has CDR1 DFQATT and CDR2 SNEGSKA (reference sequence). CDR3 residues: CSAAGRESESYTF. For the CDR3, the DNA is TGCAGTGCTGCCGGTAGGGAGTCTGAAAGCTACACCTTC.

The CDR3 reads CASTAQLLTYEQYF. The CDR3 DNA follows: TGTGCCAGCACGGCCCAGCTCCTGACCTACGAGCAGTACTTC. The chain carries TRBV6-2 or TRBV6-3 and TRBJ2-7, with no clear D. CDR1 MNHEY and CDR2 SVGEGT come from the germline V gene. CDR3 size: 14 residues. V gave up 7 bases and J gave up 2 bases, with 15 bases separating them.

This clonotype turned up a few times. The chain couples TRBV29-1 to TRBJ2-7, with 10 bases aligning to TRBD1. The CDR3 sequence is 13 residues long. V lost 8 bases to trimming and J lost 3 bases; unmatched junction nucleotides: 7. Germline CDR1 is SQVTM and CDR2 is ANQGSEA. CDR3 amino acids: CSTAGDRGYEQYF. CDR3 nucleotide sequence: TGCAGCACCGCCGGGGACAGGGGCTACGAGCAGTACTTC.

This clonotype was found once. In nucleotides, the CDR3 is TGCGCCAGCAGCCAACCTGGCCGACGGGAAGCTTTCTTT. Its protein product is CASSQPGRREAFF. This chain connects TRBV4-1 to TRBJ1-1; no definite D call. The CDR3 is 13 amino acids. Trimming took off 2 bases at V and 8 bases at J, with 12 bases between the two ends. From germline, CDR1 is MGHRA and CDR2 YSYEKL.

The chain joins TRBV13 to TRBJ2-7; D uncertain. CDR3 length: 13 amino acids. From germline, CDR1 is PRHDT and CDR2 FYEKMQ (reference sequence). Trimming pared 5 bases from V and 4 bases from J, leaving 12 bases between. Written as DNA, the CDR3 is TGTGCCAGCAGCCTTAGGGAAGGGTACGAGCAGTACTTC. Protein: CASSLREGYEQYF.

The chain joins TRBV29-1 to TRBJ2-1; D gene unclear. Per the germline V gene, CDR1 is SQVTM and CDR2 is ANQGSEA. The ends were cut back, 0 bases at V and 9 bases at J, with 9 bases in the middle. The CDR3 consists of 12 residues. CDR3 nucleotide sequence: TGCAGCGTTGAAGATTATAGGCTTGAGCAGTTCTTC. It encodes CSVEDYRLEQFF.

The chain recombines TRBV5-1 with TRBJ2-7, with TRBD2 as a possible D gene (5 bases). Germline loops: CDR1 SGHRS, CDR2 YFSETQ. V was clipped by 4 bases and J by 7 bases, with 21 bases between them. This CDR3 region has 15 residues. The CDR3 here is CASSLTGIPGREQYF. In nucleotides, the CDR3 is TGCGCCAGCAGCCTCACCGGGATCCCCGGTCGGGAGCAGTACTTC.

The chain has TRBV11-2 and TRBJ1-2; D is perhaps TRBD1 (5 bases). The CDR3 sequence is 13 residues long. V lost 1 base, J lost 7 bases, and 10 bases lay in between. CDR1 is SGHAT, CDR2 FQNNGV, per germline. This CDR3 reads CASSLVGQAGYTF. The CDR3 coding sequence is TGTGCCAGCAGCTTAGTGGGGCAGGCTGGCTACACCTTC.